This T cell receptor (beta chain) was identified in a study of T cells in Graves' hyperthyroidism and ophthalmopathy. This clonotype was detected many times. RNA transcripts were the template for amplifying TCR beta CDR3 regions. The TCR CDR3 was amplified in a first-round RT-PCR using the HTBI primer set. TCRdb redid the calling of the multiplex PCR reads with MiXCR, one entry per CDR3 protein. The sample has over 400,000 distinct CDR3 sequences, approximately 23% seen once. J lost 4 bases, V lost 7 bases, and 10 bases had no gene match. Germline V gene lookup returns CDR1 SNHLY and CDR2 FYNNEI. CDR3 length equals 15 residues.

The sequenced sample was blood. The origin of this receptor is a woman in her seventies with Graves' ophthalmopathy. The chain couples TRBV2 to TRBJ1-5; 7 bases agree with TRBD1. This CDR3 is CASKQGGAGNQPQHF. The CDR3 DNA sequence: TGTGCCAGCAAGCAGGGGGGGGCAGGGAATCAGCCCCAGCATTTT.